Here is one TCR beta chain with its context. Original methodology: Quantification of nucleated cells was approximated via reference gene primer amplification. Profiling relied on immunoSEQ multiplex PCR, and the TCRdb table lists in-frame clones only, not all of them. V, J and clone size are those of that table, while D and trimming were read from the DNA. The data contain about 110,000 clones, about 85% of them seen just once; the ten biggest clones take up under 5%. The sample comes from a study of blood T cell repertoires in COVID-19. The wider study: Sites across the United States, Italy and Spain contributed samples from acute and convalescent COVID-19. PBMCs, B-cell-depleted T cells, or T cells were the source of the cDNA or gDNA that made up the material.

The germline CDR1 and CDR2 sequences are SGHAT and FQNNGV. Trimming left V 3 bases short and J 4 bases short, with 12 bases between. CDR3 length: 14 amino acids. The sequencing sample was made of peripheral blood. The genes are TRBV11-2 and TRBJ1-1; D is perhaps TRBD1 (6 bases). This clonotype originated in a woman between 65 and 79 years old with acute or convalescent COVID-19. The CDR3 region has the DNA TGTGCCAGCAGCTTCCACAGGGTTGGCACTGAAGCTTTCTTT. Translated: CASSFHRVGTEAFF.